The rows below give T cell receptor beta chains drawn from one sample of a study of T-cell reconstitution after alpha-beta-depleted transplantation in children. TCRdb passed the PCR reads through MiXCR, listing each CDR3 protein once. The profile shows approximately 270,000 distinct CDR3 sequences, roughly a quarter of them singletons. The specimen comprised PBMCs, mostly from graft donor cells, sampled 360 days after TCRalphabeta/CD19-depleted stem cell transplant. The receptors here all came from a female patient aged 2-15 years who had a stem cell transplant for congenital amegakaryocytic thrombocytopenia, so the T cells may come from the graft donor. Each CDR3 is given with its conserved first and last residue. Each record gives: D gene, V gene, clone size, J gene, CDR3 DNA, CDR3 protein. D genes are given only for firm matches. The listing skips clone size in some rows; elsewhere it reads once, few, many or a size class.

D: TRBD2; V: TRBV18; size: -; J: TRBJ2-1; DNA: TGTGCCAGCTCACCCGTAGCGGGAGGGCCTGTCTTCTACAATGAGCAGTTCTTC; CDR3: CASSPVAGGPVFYNEQFF
D: TRBD2; V: TRBV2; size: once; J: TRBJ2-2; DNA: TGTGCCCTCATCAACTATCGGACTAGCGGGGGACCAACCGGGGAGCTGTTTTTT; CDR3: CALINYRTSGGPTGELFF
D: -; V: TRBV25-1; size: many; J: TRBJ2-3; DNA: TGTGCCAGCAGAGGGACCAAAGGGGCAGATACGCAGTATTTT; CDR3: CASRGTKGADTQYF
D: TRBD2; V: TRBV10-3; size: few; J: TRBJ2-3; DNA: TGTGCCATCAGGAGCGGGAGGCTTACAGATACGCAGTATTTT; CDR3: CAIRSGRLTDTQYF
D: TRBD1; V: TRBV28; size: -; J: TRBJ2-1; DNA: TGTGCCAGCAGTTCCAAAACAGGGGGTCACTCACTTAGCTCCTACAATGAGCAGTTCTTC; CDR3: CASSSKTGGHSLSSYNEQFF
D: -; V: TRBV12-5; size: few; J: TRBJ1-2; DNA: TGTGCTAGTGGTTCGGGGTACGGCTACACCTTC; CDR3: CASGSGYGYTF
D: -; V: TRBV15; size: few; J: TRBJ2-7; DNA: TGTGCCACCAGCCGACACGGGGGCGAGCAGTACTTC; CDR3: CATSRHGGEQYF
D: -; V: TRBV5-1; size: few; J: TRBJ2-1; DNA: TGCGCCAGCAGCTTGGGGCCCCGCAATGAGCAGTTCTTC; CDR3: CASSLGPRNEQFF
D: TRBD2; V: TRBV5-1; size: -; J: TRBJ2-7; DNA: TGCGCCAGCAGCTTGGCTAGCGGCCCCTACGAGCAGTACTTC; CDR3: CASSLASGPYEQYF
D: -; V: TRBV12-3/TRBV12-4; size: few; J: TRBJ1-2; DNA: TGTGCCAGCAATCGAGGGGGGGCCCTCTATGGCTACACCTTC; CDR3: CASNRGGALYGYTF
D: -; V: TRBV28; size: few; J: TRBJ2-3; DNA: TGTGCCAGCAGCATTTTGTGGCAGGGTGGCACAGATACGCAGTATTTT; CDR3: CASSILWQGGTDTQYF
D: -; V: TRBV30; size: few; J: TRBJ1-1; DNA: TGTGCCTGGAGAATGAACACTGAAGCTTTCTTT; CDR3: CAWRMNTEAFF
D: -; V: TRBV12-3/TRBV12-4; size: many; J: TRBJ1-1; DNA: TGTGCCAGCAGTTTTCCCGGGAACACTGAAGCTTTCTTT; CDR3: CASSFPGNTEAFF
D: -; V: TRBV7-8; size: -; J: TRBJ2-1; DNA: TGTGCCAGCAGCTTAGGGTCCATTGAGCAGTTCTTC; CDR3: CASSLGSIEQFF
D: TRBD1; V: TRBV7-2; size: -; J: TRBJ2-1; DNA: TGTGCCAGCAGTCACAGGGGTAGTGAGCAGTTCTTC; CDR3: CASSHRGSEQFF
D: TRBD1; V: TRBV7-2; size: -; J: TRBJ2-1; DNA: TGTGCCAGCAGCGAAGACAGGGTGGATGAGCAGTTCTTC; CDR3: CASSEDRVDEQFF
D: TRBD1; V: TRBV5-1; size: many; J: TRBJ2-3; DNA: TGCGCCAGCAGCCGGGGACAGGGCTACACAGATACGCAGTATTTT; CDR3: CASSRGQGYTDTQYF
D: TRBD1; V: TRBV30; size: -; J: TRBJ2-1; DNA: TGTGCCTGGGACAGGGGTAGGGATGAGCAGTTCTTC; CDR3: CAWDRGRDEQFF
D: TRBD1; V: TRBV4-1; size: once; J: TRBJ1-5; DNA: TGCGCCAGCAGCCAAGTACAGGGGCCCCATCAGCCCCATCATTTT; CDR3: CASSQVQGPHQPHHF
D: -; V: TRBV7-9; size: few; J: TRBJ1-1; DNA: TGTGCCAGCAGCCCAAACAGGGCAGGGGTGGTAACTGAAGCTTTCTTT; CDR3: CASSPNRAGVVTEAFF
D: TRBD2; V: TRBV20-1; size: -; J: TRBJ2-3; DNA: TGCAGTGCTAGAGTATGGCGACTAGCGGGCACAGATACGCAGTATTTT; CDR3: CSARVWRLAGTDTQYF
D: -; V: TRBV7-3; size: few; J: TRBJ2-1; DNA: TGTGCCAGCAGTCCACACGGAGGGGGGGCTTACAATGAGCAGTTCTTC; CDR3: CASSPHGGGAYNEQFF
D: TRBD1; V: TRBV25-1; size: -; J: TRBJ2-1; DNA: TGTGCCAGCAGTGCACAGGGGGCCTCCTACAATGAGCAGTTCTTC; CDR3: CASSAQGASYNEQFF
D: -; V: TRBV11-2; size: -; J: TRBJ2-1; DNA: TGTGCCAGCAAGCCCACGTACGCAATCGACAATGAGCAGTTCTTC; CDR3: CASKPTYAIDNEQFF
D: TRBD1; V: TRBV15; size: few; J: TRBJ2-7; DNA: TGTGCCACCAGCAGAGGTGGACAGGGAACGAGGGGCGAGCAGTACTTC; CDR3: CATSRGGQGTRGEQYF
D: TRBD1; V: TRBV20-1; size: few; J: TRBJ2-1; DNA: TGCAGTGCTACAGGACAGGGTTATGAGCAGTTCTTC; CDR3: CSATGQGYEQFF
D: -; V: TRBV5-1; size: many; J: TRBJ2-1; DNA: TGCGCCAGCAGCTTGGTCACCGGGACGACCTACAATGAGCAGTTCTTC; CDR3: CASSLVTGTTYNEQFF
D: -; V: TRBV10-2; size: -; J: TRBJ2-3; DNA: TGCGCCAGCAGTGAGTACGGAGAAAAGGGCACAGATACGCAGTATTTT; CDR3: CASSEYGEKGTDTQYF
D: -; V: TRBV19; size: -; J: TRBJ1-2; DNA: TGTGCCAGTAGTATTTCAGGGAACGGAGGCTACACCTTC; CDR3: CASSISGNGGYTF
D: -; V: TRBV12-3/TRBV12-4; size: few; J: TRBJ2-3; DNA: TGTGCCAGCATGGGCGCGAGCACAGATACGCAGTATTTT; CDR3: CASMGASTDTQYF
D: TRBD1; V: TRBV7-9; size: few; J: TRBJ2-7; DNA: TGTGCCAGCAGCCTCGGTTGGACAGGTCGATTCGAGCAGTACTTC; CDR3: CASSLGWTGRFEQYF
D: -; V: TRBV4-2; size: few; J: TRBJ2-3; DNA: TGTGCCAGCAGCCAAGGTCGTTGGAGGGCCCCAGATACGCAGTATTTT; CDR3: CASSQGRWRAPDTQYF
D: TRBD1; V: TRBV28; size: few; J: TRBJ1-5; DNA: TGTGCCAGCAGTTTTCCGGGACAGGTCAATCAGCCCCAGCATTTT; CDR3: CASSFPGQVNQPQHF
D: -; V: TRBV4-2; size: -; J: TRBJ2-5; DNA: TGTGCCAGCAGCCAAGCGCCGGAGTACGAGGAGACCCAGTACTTC; CDR3: CASSQAPEYEETQYF
D: -; V: TRBV12-3/TRBV12-4; size: many; J: TRBJ2-3; DNA: TGTGCCAGCAGTTTGGACCACACAGATACGCAGTATTTT; CDR3: CASSLDHTDTQYF
D: TRBD2; V: TRBV24-1; size: many; J: TRBJ2-1; DNA: TGTGCCACCACTAGCGGGAGGGCCGGGGGTGAGCAGTTCTTC; CDR3: CATTSGRAGGEQFF
D: TRBD2; V: TRBV5-1; size: few; J: TRBJ2-3; DNA: TGCGCCAGCAGCTTTAGAGCGGGGGGGCCGTCAGATACGCAGTATTTT; CDR3: CASSFRAGGPSDTQYF
D: TRBD1; V: TRBV4-1; size: many; J: TRBJ2-1; DNA: TGCGCCAGCAGCCAACTGACAGGGCCGGGGAATGAGCAGTTCTTC; CDR3: CASSQLTGPGNEQFF
D: -; V: TRBV9; size: -; J: TRBJ1-3; DNA: TGTGCCAGCAGCAAACACCGGGACAGAAACACCATATATTTT; CDR3: CASSKHRDRNTIYF
D: -; V: TRBV5-1; size: once; J: TRBJ1-2; DNA: TGCGCCAGCAGCCCTGCAGACACCCCCTATGGCTACACCTTC; CDR3: CASSPADTPYGYTF
D: TRBD1; V: TRBV15; size: -; J: TRBJ1-1; DNA: TGTGCCACCAACCCGACAGGGGACACTGAAGCTTTCTTT; CDR3: CATNPTGDTEAFF
D: -; V: TRBV10-3; size: few; J: TRBJ2-5; DNA: TGTGCCATCAGTGAGTCGGGAGTAACCCAGTACTTC; CDR3: CAISESGVTQYF
D: TRBD1; V: TRBV7-9; size: few; J: TRBJ2-7; DNA: TGTGCCAGCAGCGCAGAAACCGGGACAGGACTCTACGAGCAGTACTTC; CDR3: CASSAETGTGLYEQYF
D: -; V: TRBV28; size: few; J: TRBJ2-1; DNA: TGTGCCAGCAGTTTCTTCGAAACTAGTTATGAGCAGTTCTTC; CDR3: CASSFFETSYEQFF
D: -; V: TRBV12-3/TRBV12-4; size: -; J: TRBJ2-7; DNA: TGTGCCAGCAGTTTAGGACAGGCAAACTACGAGCAGTACTTC; CDR3: CASSLGQANYEQYF
D: -; V: TRBV20-1; size: -; J: TRBJ2-1; DNA: TGCAGTGCTAGAGACATACTAAACTACAATGAGCAGTTCTTC; CDR3: CSARDILNYNEQFF
D: TRBD2; V: TRBV3-1; size: few; J: TRBJ2-1; DNA: TGTGCCAGCAGCCGGGGGACTAGCAATGAGCAGTTCTTC; CDR3: CASSRGTSNEQFF
D: TRBD2; V: TRBV5-1; size: once; J: TRBJ2-7; DNA: TGCGCCAGCAGCCCAGTAGCGGGGGATACCTACGAGCAGTACTTC; CDR3: CASSPVAGDTYEQYF
D: TRBD2; V: TRBV7-6; size: -; J: TRBJ2-5; DNA: TGTGCCAGCAGCCGTGGACTAGCGGGGACCAAGAGACCCAGCCCCCAAGAGACCCAGTACTTC; CDR3: CASSRGLAGTKRPSPQETQYF
D: -; V: TRBV2; size: -; J: TRBJ1-5; DNA: TGTGCCAGCAGTGAAGAGGTCAATCAGCCCCAGCATTTT; CDR3: CASSEEVNQPQHF
D: -; V: TRBV4-1; size: -; J: TRBJ2-1; DNA: TGCGCCAGCAGCCAGGGGTTAGCCCATGGTAGCTGGACCAATGAGCAGTTCTTC; CDR3: CASSQGLAHGSWTNEQFF
D: -; V: TRBV3-1; size: -; J: TRBJ1-2; DNA: TGTGCCAGCAGCCATGGGGTCTATGGCTACACCTTC; CDR3: CASSHGVYGYTF
D: TRBD2; V: TRBV5-1; size: -; J: TRBJ2-3; DNA: TGCGCCAGCACCAGAAGCGGGGGCCGCACAGATACGCAGTATTTT; CDR3: CASTRSGGRTDTQYF
D: TRBD2; V: TRBV7-8; size: once; J: TRBJ2-1; DNA: TGTGCCAGCAGCTTAGTGCCGCTGGCTAGCGGGAGGGGGGGTGAGCAGTTCTTC; CDR3: CASSLVPLASGRGGEQFF